This T cell receptor (beta chain) was profiled in a study of cytomegalovirus exposure and HLA in healthy donors. Study-wide findings and caveats: Reportedly, HLA-A and HLA-B alleles of most subjects were accurately predicted from TCR beta.

The PCR had 60 Vbeta and 13 Jbeta primers. The assay was immunoSEQ multiplex PCR, and TCRdb's table has in-frame clones only and misses some. Of tens of thousands of clones in the sample, about 73% were seen once. Germline assignment: CDR1 MDHEN and CDR2 SYDVKM. The CDR3 runs to 18 residues. The J segment lost 2 bases and the V segment lost 6 bases, leaving 15 bases of the junction unmatched. Remarks on this clone: Its specificity is unknown.

The sample taken for sequencing was PBMCs. The TCR originated in a woman in her thirties or forties in good health and CMV-seropositive. V usage is TRBV28 and J usage is TRBJ2-3; the match to TRBD2 covers 9 bases. CDR3 sequence (DNA): TGTGCCAGCAGCATCCAACCGTCTAGCGGGAAGCCCACAGATACGCAGTATTTT. Translating gives CASSIQPSSGKPTDTQYF. The whole variable domain, filled in from reference TRBV28 and TRBJ2-3, reads DVKVTQSSRYLVKRTGEKVFLECVQDMDHENMFWYRQDPGLGLRLIYFSYDVKMKEKGDIPEGYSVSREKKERFSLILESASTNQTSMYLCASSIQPSSGKPTDTQYFGPGTRLTVL.